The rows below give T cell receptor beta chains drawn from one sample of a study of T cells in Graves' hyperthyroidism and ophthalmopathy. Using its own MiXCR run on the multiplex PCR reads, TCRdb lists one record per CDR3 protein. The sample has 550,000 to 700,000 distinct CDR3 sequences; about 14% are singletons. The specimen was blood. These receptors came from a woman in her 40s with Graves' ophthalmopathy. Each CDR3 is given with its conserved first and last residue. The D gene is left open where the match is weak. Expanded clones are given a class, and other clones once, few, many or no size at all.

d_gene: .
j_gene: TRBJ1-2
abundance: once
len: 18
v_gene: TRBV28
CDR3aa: CASSDGRRAGSTLHGYTF
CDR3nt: TGTGCCAGCAGTGACGGACGCAGGGCCGGCTCAACCCTTCACGGCTACACCTTC

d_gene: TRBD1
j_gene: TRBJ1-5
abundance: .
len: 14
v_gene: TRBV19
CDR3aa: CASKKTGGNQPQHF
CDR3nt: TGTGCCAGTAAGAAGACAGGGGGCAATCAGCCCCAGCATTTT

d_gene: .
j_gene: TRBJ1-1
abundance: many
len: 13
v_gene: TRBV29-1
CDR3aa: CSVERFGGTEAFF
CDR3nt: TGCAGCGTTGAAAGGTTCGGGGGCACTGAAGCTTTCTTT

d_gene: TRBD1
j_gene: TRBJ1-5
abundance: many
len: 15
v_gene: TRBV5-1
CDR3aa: CASSPQGARGQPQHF
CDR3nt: TGCGCCAGCAGCCCCCAGGGGGCCAGAGGGCAGCCCCAGCATTTT

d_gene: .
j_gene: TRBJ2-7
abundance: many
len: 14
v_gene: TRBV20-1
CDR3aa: CSARGAGDSYEQYF
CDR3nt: TGCAGTGCTAGAGGAGCGGGCGACTCCTACGAGCAGTACTTC

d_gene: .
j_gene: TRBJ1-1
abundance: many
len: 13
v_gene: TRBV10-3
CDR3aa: CAISYRTDTEAFF
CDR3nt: TGTGCCATCAGTTATAGGACAGACACTGAAGCTTTCTTT

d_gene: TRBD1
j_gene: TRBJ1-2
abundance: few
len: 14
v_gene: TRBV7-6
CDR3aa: CASSLGQGAGGYTF
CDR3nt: TGTGCCAGCAGCCTCGGACAGGGGGCGGGGGGCTACACCTTC

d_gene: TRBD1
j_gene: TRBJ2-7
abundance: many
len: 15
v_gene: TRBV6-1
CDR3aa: CASTGSPGTAYEQYF
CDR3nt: TGTGCCAGCACCGGAAGCCCCGGGACAGCCTACGAGCAGTACTTC

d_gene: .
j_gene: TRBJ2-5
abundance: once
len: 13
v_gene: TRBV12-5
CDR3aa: CASGDSNQETQYF
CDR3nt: TGTGCTAGTGGGGACAGTAACCAAGAGACCCAGTACTTC

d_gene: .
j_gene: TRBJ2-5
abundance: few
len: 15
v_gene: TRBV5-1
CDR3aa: CASSARGLGQETQYF
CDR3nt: TGCGCCAGCAGCGCCAGGGGTTTGGGGCAAGAGACCCAGTACTTC

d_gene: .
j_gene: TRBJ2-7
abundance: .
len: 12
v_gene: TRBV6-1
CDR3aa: CAGKGDGYEQYF
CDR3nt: TGTGCCGGCAAGGGGGACGGGTACGAGCAGTACTTC

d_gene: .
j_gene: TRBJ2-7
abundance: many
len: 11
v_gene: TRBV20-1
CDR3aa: CSAIKTGEQYF
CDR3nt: TGCAGTGCTATCAAAACGGGGGAGCAGTACTTC

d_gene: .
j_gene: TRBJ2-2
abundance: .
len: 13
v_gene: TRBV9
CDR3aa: CASSASVSGELFF
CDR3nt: TGTGCCAGCAGCGCCTCCGTCTCCGGGGAGCTGTTTTTT

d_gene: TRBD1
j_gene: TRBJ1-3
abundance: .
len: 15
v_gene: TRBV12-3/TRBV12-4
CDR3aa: CASSASTGIINTIYF
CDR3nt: TGTGCCAGCAGTGCCTCGACAGGGATAATAAACACCATATATTTT

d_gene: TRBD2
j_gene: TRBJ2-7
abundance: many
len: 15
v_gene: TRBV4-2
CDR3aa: CASSQGTSGEYEQYF
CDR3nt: TGTGCCAGCAGCCAAGGGACTAGCGGAGAGTACGAGCAGTACTTC

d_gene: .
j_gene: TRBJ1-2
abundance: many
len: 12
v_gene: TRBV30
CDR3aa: CAWSSGNYGYTF
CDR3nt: TGTGCCTGGTCCTCGGGCAACTATGGCTACACCTTC

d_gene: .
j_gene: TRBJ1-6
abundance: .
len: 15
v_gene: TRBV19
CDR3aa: CASTELQQYNSPLHF
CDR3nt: TGTGCCAGTACAGAGTTGCAGCAGTATAATTCACCCCTCCACTTT

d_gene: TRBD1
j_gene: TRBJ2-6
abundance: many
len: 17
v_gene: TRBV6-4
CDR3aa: CASSRQGAFSGANVLTF
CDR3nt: TGTGCCAGCAGTAGGCAGGGGGCCTTCTCTGGGGCCAACGTCCTGACTTTC

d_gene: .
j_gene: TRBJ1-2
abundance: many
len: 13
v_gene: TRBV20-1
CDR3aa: CSARQGTNYGYTF
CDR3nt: TGCAGTGCCCGGCAGGGTACTAACTATGGCTACACCTTC

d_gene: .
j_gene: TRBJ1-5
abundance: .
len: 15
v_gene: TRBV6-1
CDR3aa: CASSVSGFSNQPQHF
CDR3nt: TGTGCCAGCAGTGTTTCAGGTTTTAGCAATCAGCCCCAGCATTTT

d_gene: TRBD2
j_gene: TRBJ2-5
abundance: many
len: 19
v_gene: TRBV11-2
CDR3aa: CASSPMGLAGGGYQETQYF
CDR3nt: TGTGCCAGCAGCCCTATGGGGCTAGCGGGAGGAGGTTACCAAGAGACCCAGTACTTC

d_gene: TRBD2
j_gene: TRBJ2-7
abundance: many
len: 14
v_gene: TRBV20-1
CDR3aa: CSARVGAGAYEQYF
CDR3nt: TGCAGTGCTAGAGTCGGAGCGGGAGCCTACGAGCAGTACTTC

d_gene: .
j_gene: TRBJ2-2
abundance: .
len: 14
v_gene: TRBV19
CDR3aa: CASSMGRNTGELFF
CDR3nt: TGTGCCAGTAGTATGGGCAGAAACACCGGGGAGCTGTTTTTT

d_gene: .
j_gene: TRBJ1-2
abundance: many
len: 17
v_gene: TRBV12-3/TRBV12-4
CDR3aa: CASSPYPGGLTNYGYTF
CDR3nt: TGTGCCAGCAGTCCTTACCCGGGGGGACTCACTAACTATGGCTACACCTTC

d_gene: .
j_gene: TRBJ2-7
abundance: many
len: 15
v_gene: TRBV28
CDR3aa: CASSTPGGLPYEQYF
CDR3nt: TGTGCCAGCAGTACTCCCGGAGGGTTACCCTACGAGCAGTACTTC

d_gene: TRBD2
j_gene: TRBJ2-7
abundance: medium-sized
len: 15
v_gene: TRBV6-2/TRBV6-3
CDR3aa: CASSYYGGRAGEQYF
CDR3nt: TGTGCCAGCAGTTACTACGGCGGGAGGGCCGGCGAGCAGTACTTC

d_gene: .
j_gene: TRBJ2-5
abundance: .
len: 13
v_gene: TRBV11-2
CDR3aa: CASSSSTGETQYF
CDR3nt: TGTGCCAGCAGCTCGAGTACCGGAGAGACCCAGTACTTC

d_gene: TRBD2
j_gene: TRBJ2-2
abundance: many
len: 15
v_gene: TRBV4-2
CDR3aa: CASSLGLAGRRELFF
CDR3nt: TGTGCCAGCAGCCTCGGACTAGCGGGTCGCCGGGAGCTGTTTTTT

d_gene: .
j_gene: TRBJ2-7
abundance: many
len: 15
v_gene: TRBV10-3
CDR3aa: CAISVMGEGAYEQYF
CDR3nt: TGTGCCATCAGTGTGATGGGAGAGGGGGCCTACGAGCAGTACTTC

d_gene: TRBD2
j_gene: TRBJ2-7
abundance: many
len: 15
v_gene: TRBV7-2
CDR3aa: CASSLGGLATYEQYF
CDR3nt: TGTGCCAGCAGCTTAGGTGGACTAGCGACATACGAGCAGTACTTC

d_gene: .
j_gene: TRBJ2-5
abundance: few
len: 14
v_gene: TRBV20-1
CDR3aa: CSARDPDSGETQYF
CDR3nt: TGCAGTGCTAGAGACCCGGACAGTGGCGAGACCCAGTACTTC

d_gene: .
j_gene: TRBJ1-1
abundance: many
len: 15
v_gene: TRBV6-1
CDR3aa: CATFGGADMNTEAFF
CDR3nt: TGTGCCACCTTTGGGGGGGCCGATATGAACACTGAAGCTTTCTTT

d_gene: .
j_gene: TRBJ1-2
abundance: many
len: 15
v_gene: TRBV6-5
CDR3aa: CASSSARSLDYGYTF
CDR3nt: TGTGCCAGCAGTTCGGCGCGCTCGCTGGACTATGGCTACACCTTC

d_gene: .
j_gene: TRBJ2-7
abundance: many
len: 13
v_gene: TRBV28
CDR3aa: CATKNQNSYEQYF
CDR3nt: TGTGCCACCAAGAATCAGAATTCCTACGAGCAGTACTTC

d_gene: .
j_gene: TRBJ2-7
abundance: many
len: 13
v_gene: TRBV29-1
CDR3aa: CSLRGTPSYEQYF
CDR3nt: TGCAGCCTCAGGGGGACTCCTTCCTACGAGCAGTACTTC

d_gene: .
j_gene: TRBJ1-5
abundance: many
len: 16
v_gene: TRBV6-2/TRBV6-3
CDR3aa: CASSYTRGVANQPQHF
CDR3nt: TGTGCCAGCAGTTACACCAGAGGGGTAGCAAATCAGCCCCAGCATTTT

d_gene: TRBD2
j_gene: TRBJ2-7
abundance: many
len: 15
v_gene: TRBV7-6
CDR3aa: CASSSGGGEAYEQYF
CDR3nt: TGTGCCAGCAGCTCTGGCGGGGGGGAAGCCTACGAGCAGTACTTC

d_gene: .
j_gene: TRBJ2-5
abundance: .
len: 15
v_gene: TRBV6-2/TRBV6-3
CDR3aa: CASSYEDKRQETQYF
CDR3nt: TGTGCCAGCAGTTACGAGGACAAGAGGCAAGAGACCCAGTACTTC

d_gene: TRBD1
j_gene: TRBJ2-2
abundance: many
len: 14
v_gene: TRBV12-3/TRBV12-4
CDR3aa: CATSDRVGTGELFF
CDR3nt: TGTGCCACTTCCGACAGGGTCGGCACCGGGGAGCTGTTTTTT

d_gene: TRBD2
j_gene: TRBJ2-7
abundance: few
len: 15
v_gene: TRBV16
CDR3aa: CASSLSRGVGYEQYF
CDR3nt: TGTGCCAGCAGCCTCTCTCGGGGGGTCGGCTACGAGCAGTACTTC

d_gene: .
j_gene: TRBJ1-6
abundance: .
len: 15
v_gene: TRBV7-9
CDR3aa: CASSLAPSRDWRLHF
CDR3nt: TGTGCCAGCAGCTTAGCCCCGAGTCGCGATTGGCGCCTCCACTTT

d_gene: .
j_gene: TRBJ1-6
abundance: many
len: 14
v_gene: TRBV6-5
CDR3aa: CASSYRGANSPLHF
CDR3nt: TGTGCCAGCAGTTACAGGGGCGCCAATTCACCCCTCCACTTT

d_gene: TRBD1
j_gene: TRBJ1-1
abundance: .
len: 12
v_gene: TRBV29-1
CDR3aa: CSSMTGYTEAFF
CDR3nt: TGCAGCTCAATGACAGGGTACACTGAAGCTTTCTTT

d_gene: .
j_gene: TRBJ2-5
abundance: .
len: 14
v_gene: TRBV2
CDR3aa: CASSTLDSLQTQYF
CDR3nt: TGTGCCAGCAGCACCCTGGACAGTTTACAAACCCAGTACTTC

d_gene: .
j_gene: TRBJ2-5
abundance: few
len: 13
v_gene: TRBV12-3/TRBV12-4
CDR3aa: CASSFVRGQTQYF
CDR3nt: TGTGCCAGCAGTTTTGTCAGGGGACAGACCCAGTACTTC

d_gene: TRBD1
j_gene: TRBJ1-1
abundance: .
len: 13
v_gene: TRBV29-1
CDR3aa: CSVETGGRHEAFF
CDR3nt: TGCAGCGTTGAAACAGGGGGTAGACATGAAGCTTTCTTT